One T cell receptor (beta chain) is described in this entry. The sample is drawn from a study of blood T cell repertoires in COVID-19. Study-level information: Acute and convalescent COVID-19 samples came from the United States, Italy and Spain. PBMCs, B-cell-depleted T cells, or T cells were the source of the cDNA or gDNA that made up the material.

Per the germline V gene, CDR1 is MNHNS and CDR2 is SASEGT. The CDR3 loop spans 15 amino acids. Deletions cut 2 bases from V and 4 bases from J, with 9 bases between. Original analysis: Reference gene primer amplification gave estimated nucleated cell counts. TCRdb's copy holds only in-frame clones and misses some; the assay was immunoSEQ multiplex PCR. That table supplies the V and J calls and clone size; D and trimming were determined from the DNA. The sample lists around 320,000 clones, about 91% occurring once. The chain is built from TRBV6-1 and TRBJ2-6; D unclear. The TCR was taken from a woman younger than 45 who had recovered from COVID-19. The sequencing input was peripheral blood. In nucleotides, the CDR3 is TGTGCCAGCAGTGAATACGGGTCCGGGGCCAACGTCCTGACTTTC. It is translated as CASSEYGSGANVLTF.